The next 9 T cell receptor beta chains were all read from a single sample in a study of naive and memory T cell subsets. An equimolar mix of two oligonucleotides served as the beta constant-region primer for TRBC1 and TRBC2. TCRdb re-called the UMI-ligation and nested PCR reads through MiXCR, storing one row per CDR3 protein. The table shows approximately 140,000 distinct CDR3 sequences, with about a sixth occurring only once. The sample was naive CD4+ T cells from blood. The receptors stem from a human donor in good health.

The gene calls are TRBV5-5 and TRBJ1-6, with D hard to call. The CDR3 spans 14 residues. V lost 4 bases and J 12 bases, leaving 17 bases between the germline ends. Germline loops: CDR1 SGHKS, CDR2 YYEKEE (reference sequence). The CDR3 here is CASSRREPDRPLHF. The CDR3 bases are TGTGCCAGCAGCAGACGAGAACCCGACCGACCCCTCCACTTT.

This clonotype was detected only a few times. The V gene is TRBV24-1, the J gene TRBJ2-3, with D perhaps matching TRBD1 (5 bases). Germline-derived CDR1 and CDR2 are KGHDR and SFDVKD. The V and J ends lost 6 bases and 2 bases respectively, with 8 bases between them. The CDR3 extends over 13 amino acids. The CDR3 sequence: CATSQGSTDTQYF. The CDR3 coding sequence is TGTGCCACCAGTCAGGGATCCACAGATACGCAGTATTTT.

The chain joins TRBV11-2 to TRBJ2-7; 7 bases are shared with TRBD2. The CDR3 has 13 residues. Per the germline V gene, CDR1 is SGHAT and CDR2 is FQNNGV. Trimming removed 6 bases from V and 3 bases from J; junction bases left unmatched: 5. CDR3 loop: CASRRTSDYEQYF. The CDR3 region has the DNA TGTGCCAGCAGACGTACTAGCGACTACGAGCAGTACTTC.

The chain combines TRBV12-3 or TRBV12-4 with TRBJ1-6, with 7 positions matching TRBD1. V lost 5 bases and J lost 14; bases outside the gene matches: 6. This CDR3 spans 12 amino acids. The CDR3 reads CASSQDRWTLHF. CDR3 nucleotide sequence: TGTGCCAGCAGTCAGGACAGGTGGACCCTCCACTTT.

This clonotype was observed a handful of times. The chain couples TRBV27 to TRBJ1-2; no clear D. V was clipped by 5 bases and J by 2 bases, with 12 bases between them. The CDR3 spans 14 residues. CDR1 is MNHEY, CDR2 SMNVEV, per germline (reference sequence). Written as DNA, the CDR3 is TGTGCCAGCAGTCTACGAGGTGGAAACTATGGCTACACCTTC. It yields the protein CASSLRGGNYGYTF.

The J gene is TRBJ1-2, the V gene TRBV19; D might be TRBD1 (6 bases). V was trimmed by 9 bases and J by 4 bases, leaving 15 bases between them. The germline V gene has CDR1 LNHDA and CDR2 SQIVND (reference sequence). The CDR3 consists of 13 residues. CDR3 nucleotides: TGTGCCAGATCAGGACAGCCACGCTATGGCTACACCTTC. This encodes CARSGQPRYGYTF.

This clonotype was recorded once. The gene calls are TRBV9 and TRBJ2-2, with TRBD1 matching 9 bases. The junction had 5 bases not matched to a gene; V was cut back by 2 bases and J by 6 bases. This CDR3 region has 15 residues. The V gene's germline CDR1 is SGDLS and CDR2 YYNGEE. DNA for the CDR3: TGTGCCAGCAGCGTCCTGGGACAGGGTGCCGGGGAGCTGTTTTTT. The encoded protein is CASSVLGQGAGELFF.

The chain links TRBV20-1 to TRBJ1-2; D perhaps matches TRBD1 (6 bases). This CDR3 is 13 amino acids long. Per the germline V gene, CDR1 is DFQATT and CDR2 is SNEGSKA (reference sequence). Trimming removed 1 base from V and 3 bases from J, with 9 bases in between. CDR3 amino acids: CSARAQGDYGYTF. CDR3 nucleotide sequence: TGCAGTGCTAGAGCACAGGGCGACTATGGCTACACCTTC.

Ten or more counts support this clonotype. CDR3 sequence: CASARGSSGEQYF. CDR3 DNA: TGTGCCAGCGCCCGCGGGAGTTCCGGCGAGCAGTACTTC. The V gene is TRBV3-1, the J gene TRBJ2-7; 7 bases match TRBD2. CDR3 length: 13 residues. The junction had 10 bases not matched to a gene; V was cut back by 8 bases and J by 6 bases. From germline, CDR1 is LGHDT and CDR2 YNNKEL (reference sequence).